This T cell receptor (beta chain) was retrieved from a study of T cell responses to AZD1222 COVID-19 vaccine. For this clone: What it binds is unknown.

Study-wide points: Repertoires were sampled only after the peak T cell response. Donors were chiefly white British, with a greater number of females, and clonal diversity was perhaps underestimated. At 160-218 and 743-854, vaccine-associated CD4 TCRs were dominant, and they spanned spike.

Data came from immunoSEQ multiplex PCR; TCRdb stores just in-frame clones and leaves some out. The table has 120,000 or so clones, 91% seen once; the top ten hold around 2.8%. V lost 1 base and J lost 2, with 14 bases in between. This CDR3 region has 16 residues. Germline V gene sequence: CDR1 LGHDT, CDR2 YNNKEL (reference sequence). The source material was peripheral blood, sampled on day 0 of AZD1222 vaccination. The TCR comes from an adult in good health. J is TRBJ1-1 and V is TRBV3-1 (or the pseudogene TRBV3-2); no clear D gene. The CDR3 region has the DNA TGTGCCAGCAGCCAAGTCTTCAGTTTACTAAACACTGAAGCTTTCTTT. Translating it yields CASSQVFSLLNTEAFF.